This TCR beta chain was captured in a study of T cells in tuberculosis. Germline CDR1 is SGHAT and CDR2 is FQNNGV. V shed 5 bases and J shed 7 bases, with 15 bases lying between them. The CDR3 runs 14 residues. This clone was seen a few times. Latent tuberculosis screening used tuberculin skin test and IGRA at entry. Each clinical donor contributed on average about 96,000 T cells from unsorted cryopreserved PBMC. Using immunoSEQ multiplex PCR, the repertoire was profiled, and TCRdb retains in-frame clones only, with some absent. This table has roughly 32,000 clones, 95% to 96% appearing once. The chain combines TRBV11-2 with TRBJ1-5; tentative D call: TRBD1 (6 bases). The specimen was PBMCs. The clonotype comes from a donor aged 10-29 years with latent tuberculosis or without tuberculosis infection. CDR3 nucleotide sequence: TGTGCCAGCAGCCCCCGACAGGCTCAACAGCCCCAGCATTTT. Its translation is CASSPRQAQQPQHF. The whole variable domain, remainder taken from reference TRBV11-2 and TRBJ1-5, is EAGVAQSPRYKIIEKRQSVAFWCNPISGHATLYWYQQILGQGPKLLIQFQNNGVVDDSQLPKDRFSAERLKGVDSTLKIQPAKLEDSAVYLCASSPRQAQQPQHFGDGTRLSIL.